This T cell receptor (beta chain) came from a study of cytomegalovirus exposure and HLA in healthy donors. Study-wide results and caveats: In a later analysis, DRB1 alleles had the most associated TCRs; HLA-C alleles the fewest. Specificity of a few CMV-associated chains for CMV antigens was verified in vitro.

Turning to this clone: What it recognizes is unknown.

This PCR relied on a set of 60 Vbeta primers and 13 Jbeta primers. The data were produced by immunoSEQ multiplex PCR, yet TCRdb's version contains in-frame clones alone and is incomplete. In the table there are about 98,000 clones, about three quarters of which are singletons. The CDR3 is 13 residues long. The germline gives CDR1 SEHNR, CDR2 FQNEAQ (reference sequence). V dropped 5 bases and J dropped 4 bases, with 10 bases sitting between them. The V gene is TRBV7-9, the J gene TRBJ2-3; D remains unclear. Material: PBMCs. This clonotype was obtained from a man aged 55 to 70 in good health and CMV-seropositive. This CDR3 is CASSQPSSDTQYF. The CDR3 DNA sequence: TGTGCCAGCAGCCAACCAAGCTCAGATACGCAGTATTTT.